The 25 T cell receptor beta chains below were found in one sample sequenced in a study of blood T cell repertoires in COVID-19. Libraries were prepared by immunoSEQ multiplex PCR; TCRdb keeps only in-frame clonotypes and omits some of them. Of some 100,000 clones listed, approximately 92% were seen once; the top ten hold approximately 5.2%. The material sequenced was peripheral blood. The receptors were sampled from a woman older than 75 with active COVID-19.

The genes are TRBV14 and TRBJ1-2; D uncertain. Trimming removed 1 base at V and 7 bases at J, with 10 bases between. Per germline, CDR1 SGHDN and CDR2 FVKESK. The CDR3 is made up of 13 amino acids. CDR3 sequence: CASSQGVRSGYTF. CDR3 bases: TGTGCCAGCAGCCAAGGGGTTCGGAGTGGCTACACCTTC.

This chain joins TRBV7-2 and TRBJ2-1; the match to TRBD2 covers 10 bases. Losses at the gene ends were 2 bases for V and 0 bases for J; bases not matched to a gene: 4. This CDR3 comprises 17 residues. Germline loops: CDR1 SGHTA, CDR2 FQGNSA. The CDR3 protein is CASSLQASGSSYNEQFF. The CDR3 bases are TGTGCCAGCAGCTTACAGGCTAGCGGGAGCTCCTACAATGAGCAGTTCTTC.

This clone came up once. The V call is TRBV27, the J call TRBJ1-6; TRBD1 is a possible D gene (6 bases). The ends were cut back, 3 bases at V and 10 bases at J, with 19 bases in the middle. Germline CDR1 and CDR2: MNHEY and SMNVEV (reference sequence). The CDR3 has 16 residues. This CDR3 reads CASSFRPNRDRSPLHF. The CDR3 DNA reads TGTGCCAGCAGTTTCCGCCCTAACAGGGATCGGTCACCCCTCCACTTT.

The chain employs TRBV18 and TRBJ1-2, with 7 bases aligning to TRBD1. The CDR3 loop spans 14 amino acids. Trimming at V came to 10 bases and at J to 5 bases, leaving 13 bases not matched to a gene. CDR1 KGHSH and CDR2 LQKENI come from the germline V gene. The CDR3: CATTPTGKGYGYTF. Here the CDR3 DNA reads TGTGCCACCACACCGACAGGGAAAGGGTATGGCTACACCTTC.

This clone occurred once. The chain combines TRBV10-3 with TRBJ1-2; 10 nucleotides match TRBD1. This CDR3 is built from 13 residues. Trimming cost V 11 bases and J 7 bases; bases outside gene matches: 10. CDR1 and CDR2 (germline): ENHRY, SYGVKD. The CDR3, as DNA: TGTGCCGGTTGGGACAGGGGAATAATTGGCTACACCTTC. This translates into CAGWDRGIIGYTF.

A few counts support this clone. CDR3 loop: CASSSQGADGETQYF. In nucleotides, the CDR3 is TGTGCCAGCAGTTCCCAGGGGGCCGATGGGGAGACCCAGTACTTC. This chain connects TRBV28 to TRBJ2-5; 8 nucleotides agree with TRBD1. The CDR3 runs 15 residues. Germline V gene lookup returns CDR1 MDHEN and CDR2 SYDVKM. The trim removed 4 bases at V and 5 bases at J, leaving 9 bases unmatched.

For the CDR3, the DNA is TGTGCCAGCAGCGTAGGTTCCTCGGGAGAGCAGTACTTC. It encodes CASSVGSSGEQYF. This chain joins TRBV9 and TRBJ2-7, with D maybe TRBD2 (5 bases). V lost 0 bases to trimming and J lost 7 bases, with 11 bases between them. The CDR3 covers 13 residues. Germline V lookup: CDR1 SGDLS, CDR2 YYNGEE.

This chain joins TRBV14 and TRBJ1-5, with a weak D call TRBD1 (5 bases). V was shortened by 3 bases and J by 2 bases, with 14 bases between the two germline ends. Germline V gives CDR1 SGHDN, CDR2 FVKESK. This CDR3 comprises 16 residues. In DNA form, the CDR3 reads TGTGCCAGCAGCCAGCCCAGGGTTGGATGCAATCAGCCCCAGCATTTT. It translates to CASSQPRVGCNQPQHF.

The J gene is TRBJ1-6, the V gene TRBV11-2, with TRBD1 identical over 11 bases. After removal of 5 bases from V and 8 bases from J, the junction contained 5 bases not matched to a gene. Per germline, CDR1 SGHAT and CDR2 FQNNGV. CDR3 length equals 15 residues. The CDR3 spells CASSLDRGLDSPLHF. In DNA, the CDR3 is TGTGCCAGCAGCCTGGACAGGGGGCTTGATTCACCCCTCCACTTT.

The CDR3 protein is CASSPQFGEHEQFF. CDR3 DNA sequence: TGTGCCAGCAGCCCCCAATTTGGGGAGCATGAGCAGTTCTTC. The rearrangement joins TRBV11-3 to TRBJ2-1, with D possibly TRBD2 on 5 matching bases. Germline V gene data show CDR1 as SGHNT and CDR2 as YENEEA. V gave up 5 bases and J gave up 8 bases, with 16 bases separating them. This CDR3 is built from 14 residues.

V is TRBV19 and J is TRBJ1-5; D is unresolved. The CDR3 has 14 residues. CDR1 is LNHDA, CDR2 SQIVND, per germline (reference sequence). Trimming removed 4 bases at V and 9 bases at J, with 16 bases between. The CDR3 reads CASSSQRGVWPQHF. CDR3 in DNA: TGTGCCAGTAGTAGTCAGCGTGGAGTGTGGCCCCAGCATTTT.

The chain is built from TRBV19 and TRBJ2-3; a possible D gene is TRBD1 (5 bases). Trimming pared 4 bases from V and 1 base from J, leaving 12 bases between. There are 15 residues in the CDR3. CDR1 is LNHDA and CDR2 is SQIVND in the germline V gene (reference sequence). The CDR3 nucleotides are TGTGCCAGTAGTACCCACCTGGGGCGCACAGATACGCAGTATTTT. It yields the protein CASSTHLGRTDTQYF.

This chain joins TRBV7-9 and TRBJ2-3, with a tentative D call TRBD2 (6 bases). Germline V gives CDR1 SEHNR, CDR2 FQNEAQ (reference sequence). The CDR3 loop spans 17 amino acids. Between the trimmed V and J ends, which lost 1 base and 2 bases, there was a span of 16 bases. In DNA form, the CDR3 reads TGTGCCAGCAGCTTAGTTGGGACTCCCCGACTCACAGATACGCAGTATTTT. Translated: CASSLVGTPRLTDTQYF.

This clone was counted only a few times. This sequence joins TRBV5-1 and TRBJ2-1; TRBD2 agrees at 11 bases. Germline values: CDR1 SGHRS, CDR2 YFSETQ. CDR3 length equals 14 residues. V lost 4 bases, J lost 7 bases, and 4 bases stayed unmatched. CDR3 DNA sequence: TGCGCCAGCAGCCAGACTAGCGGGGAGAATGAGCAGTTCTTC. This gives the protein CASSQTSGENEQFF.

This clone came up once. The chain uses TRBV2 and TRBJ2-3, with a possible D match to TRBD2 (5 bases). The CDR3 is 13 amino acids. Trimming left V 2 bases short and J 9 bases short, with 12 bases between. Germline V gene data show CDR1 as SNHLY and CDR2 as FYNNEI. The CDR3 DNA reads as TGTGCCAGCAGTGAATCCGCTCCGGGGACGCAGTATTTT. Translated: CASSESAPGTQYF.

This clone has only one observation. J is TRBJ2-1 and V is TRBV2; D is uncertain. Germline loops: CDR1 SNHLY, CDR2 FYNNEI. Trimming took off 7 bases at V and 0 bases at J, with 7 bases between the two ends. The CDR3 covers 13 residues. Here the CDR3 DNA reads TGTGCCAGCAAGCCTAGCTCCTACAATGAGCAGTTCTTC. It translates to CASKPSSYNEQFF.

The V call is TRBV7-9, the J call TRBJ2-1, with 7 bases fitting TRBD2. V shed 5 bases, J shed 9 bases, and the junction held 13 bases outside the gene matches. Germline V gene sequence: CDR1 SEHNR, CDR2 FQNEAQ (reference sequence). This CDR3 comprises 15 residues. For the CDR3, the DNA is TGTGCCAGCAGCCACCCTCTAGAAGGGAGGGGTGAGCAGTTCTTC. This gives the protein CASSHPLEGRGEQFF.

The rearrangement uses TRBV4-2 and TRBJ2-3; the match to TRBD2 covers 8 bases. The CDR3 is 16 residues long. V was clipped by 0 bases and J by 5 bases; unmatched bases: 7. In germline, CDR1 is LGHNA, CDR2 YNFKEQ. DNA of the CDR3: TGTGCCAGCAGCCAAGATCGTGGGCTAGCGGGAGATACGCAGTATTTT. This sequence encodes CASSQDRGLAGDTQYF.

The genes are TRBV7-2 and TRBJ2-5, with 8 bases that match TRBD2. Germline trimming cut 5 bases from V and 5 bases from J; bases unmatched to any gene: 16. The CDR3 is 17 amino acids. CDR1 and CDR2 (germline): SGHTA, FQGNSA. CDR3 region: CASSQTTSGKPWETQYF. DNA for the CDR3: TGTGCCAGCAGCCAGACTACTAGCGGCAAACCCTGGGAGACCCAGTACTTC.

The rearrangement uses TRBV7-8 and TRBJ1-2, with TRBD1 matching 7 bases. The J segment lost 8 bases and the V segment lost 1 base, leaving 4 bases of the junction unmatched. Germline loops: CDR1 SGHVS, CDR2 FQNEAQ. This CDR3 comprises 13 residues. The CDR3 DNA reads as TGTGCCAGCAGCTTAGAGACAGGGACCGGCTACACCTTC. Protein product: CASSLETGTGYTF.

This chain uses TRBV27 with TRBJ2-2; D is possibly TRBD1 (6 bases). With 4 bases removed from V and 4 bases from J, the gap between germline ends came to 16 bases. Germline V lookup: CDR1 MNHEY, CDR2 SMNVEV (reference sequence). The CDR3 contains 16 residues. CDR3 sequence (DNA): TGTGCCAGCAGTTCACAGGGAACGCCGAGCACCGGGGAGCTGTTTTTT. This sequence encodes CASSSQGTPSTGELFF.

The rearrangement joins TRBV5-1 to TRBJ1-2; TRBD1 agrees at 7 bases. There are 15 residues in the CDR3. Germline loops: CDR1 SGHRS, CDR2 YFSETQ. V shed 1 base and J 8 bases; nucleotides not matched to a gene: 11. The CDR3 bases are TGCGCCAGCAGCTTGTACCAGGGACAGAAGGAAGGCTACACCTTC. Translating it yields CASSLYQGQKEGYTF.

The chain recombines TRBV7-3 with TRBJ2-2, with D possibly matching TRBD2 (5 bases). Germline CDR1 SGHTA, CDR2 FQGTGA. V was clipped by 0 bases and J by 4 bases, with 12 bases between them. The CDR3 is 16 residues long. In nucleotides, the CDR3 is TGTGCCAGCAGCTTAACGGCGGGTAGCCGCACCGGGGAGCTGTTTTTT. Its protein product is CASSLTAGSRTGELFF.

This clone came up once. The chain couples TRBV19 to TRBJ2-2; no clear D gene. V was shortened by 3 bases and J by 0 bases, with 8 bases between the two germline ends. CDR1 and CDR2 from the germline V gene are LNHDA and SQIVND (reference sequence). The CDR3 spans 15 residues. CDR3 bases: TGTGCCAGTAGTATTCCCACGGCGAACACCGGGGAGCTGTTTTTT. It yields the protein CASSIPTANTGELFF.

The V gene is TRBV7-2, the J gene TRBJ2-3, with 12 bases identical to TRBD2. The CDR3 contains 16 residues. Germline loops: CDR1 SGHTA, CDR2 FQGNSA. Unmatched junction bases numbered 4, after V lost 2 bases and J lost 4 bases. DNA for the CDR3: TGTGCCAGCAGCTTACCTAGCGGGAGGGGGGCAGATACGCAGTATTTT. Translation: CASSLPSGRGADTQYF.